The entry below describes one TCR beta chain. This clone was observed a few times. Its antigen remains undetermined. No clone much larger than this one lies a single base away; base qualities are absent. At the junction V is shortened by 1 base and J by 0 bases, with 16 bases in between. The CDR3 runs 17 amino acids, cysteine and phenylalanine included. Of the read, only the CDR3 DNA is kept; its 51 bases are in frame from base 1. The germline V gene yields MGHRA for CDR1 and YSYEKL for CDR2. This specimen comes from a study of beta chain features in type 1 diabetes listed by TCRdb under 2018. For context, the study as a whole: Mean age, gender distribution, total cell number and subset yield did not differ between patients and healthy donors. A total of 85 million to 110 million sorted cells were examined across all samples, and RNA yield correlated strongly with the number of cells per subset. In the study, recently diagnosed type 1 diabetes patients and matched healthy donors were compared on the TCRB repertoires of their sorted circulating CD4+ T cell subsets. Regulatory and stem cell-like memory subsets were isolated from only 8 patients and 8 healthy donors, whereas naive and central memory subsets came from all 30 or so donors. Findings and caveats that apply to the study as a whole: In all four CD4+ subsets, TCRB CDR3 length was moderately but significantly shorter in type 1 diabetes patients. Fewer insertions and more nucleotide deletions at VDJ recombination sites were observed in patients with type 1 diabetes, implying thymic rearrangement abnormalities. PCR may preferentially amplify shorter templates, but because patient and control samples were amplified and corrected together, any resulting skew would affect both groups equally. Naive, central memory and regulatory TCRB repertoires appeared to be more similar among patients than among healthy donors. Sequencing cDNA rather than genomic DNA could over-represent highly expressing activated cells, although activation and CD3 levels did not differ between groups. Because small numbers of individuals were included in the HLA sub-analyses, any influence of HLA type on TCRB rearrangement was left unresolved.

All of the isolated RNA was reverse transcribed with the High Capacity cDNA Reverse Transcription Kit, so expressed TCRB transcripts were sequenced. Deep immunoSEQ sequencing was performed on naive, central memory and regulatory T cell samples, with an average of about 3.6 million total reads per sample. Sorted cells were lysed in RLT buffer, and RNA was extracted using DNase-treated RNeasy Micro or Mini kits according to cell number. To prevent cross-contamination, each cell subset was processed individually, whereas patient and healthy donor samples were processed jointly. The immunoSEQ multiplex PCR was used to amplify TCRB sequences from cDNA, generating 87-bp fragments that spanned the CDR3 region. Amplicons were sequenced on the Illumina HiSeq platform. On the authors' methods: PCR bias was corrected computationally using synthetic template baselines, and reads within Hamming distance 2 were collapsed, with unmergeable singletons discarded. Reads were aligned to IMGT to assign V, D and J genes, CDR3 length, and insertions or deletions at six rearrangement sites. Clonotype counts were normalized to sorted cell number within each subset before computing true diversity and Gini coefficients with the tcR R package. The overlap coefficient, calculated on TCRB nucleotide sequences, was used to quantify repertoire sharing. Held by TCRdb, this immuneACCESS table contains in-frame sequences only and omits some clones. Under half of the omission traces to an unresolved V gene where checked; the cause of the rest is unknown. The D gene and trimming were derived from the DNA, and the V and J assignments and clone size from that table. The sample data list about 390,000 clones, and over 9% of these were observed just once. Jointly, the top ten make up approximately 0.6% of the sample.

A single peripheral blood draw of around 0.11 L on average was collected from each donor into heparinised tubes. A BD FACSAria II and a panel including CD45RO, CCR7, CD25, CD127, CD95 and CD27 were used to sort naive, central memory, regulatory and stem cell-like memory CD4+ T cells. Purity was above 95% for every sorted population. PBMCs were isolated right away by Lymphoprep density gradient centrifugation and were stained directly, without culture. Samples were stained and sorted in pairs, with one healthy donor and one patient per experiment, so that batch effects were minimized. Sequenced material: central memory CD4+ T cells from blood. This receptor was obtained from a man in his thirties or forties with type 1 diabetes. This chain joins TRBV4-1 to TRBJ2-7, with the D gene not confidently named. The DNA sequence is as follows: TGCGCCAGCAGCCAAGTGATCAGTCGAAAGGGCTCCTACGAGCAGTACTTC. It encodes CASSQVISRKGSYEQYF.